This is a list of T cell receptor beta chains from one sample in a study of blood T cells in healthy people across ages. TCRdb independently ran MiXCR on the 5' RACE reads; one entry per CDR3 protein. Of some 800,000 distinct CDR3 sequences listed, 40% to 50% are singletons. Sequenced sample: blood. The receptors originated from a man in his 60s in good health. Both conserved end residues are part of each CDR3. The D gene is left open where the match is weak. Only part of the rows carry a size: once, few, many, or a class if the clone is expanded.

cdr3_nt: TGTGCCAGCAGTTACACCCCTTACAGGGGCAATGAGCAGTTCTTC
cdr3_aa: CASSYTPYRGNEQFF
v_call: TRBV6-5
d_call: TRBD1
j_call: TRBJ2-1
clone_size: NA

cdr3_nt: TGCAGTGCTAGCTCGGGGTCCTACAATGAGCAGTACTTC
cdr3_aa: CSASSGSYNEQYF
v_call: TRBV20-1
d_call: NA
j_call: TRBJ2-5
clone_size: NA

cdr3_nt: TGCGCCAGCAGCTTGGCCGAGGGACAGGGACCCAATGAGCAGTTCTTC
cdr3_aa: CASSLAEGQGPNEQFF
v_call: TRBV5-1
d_call: TRBD1
j_call: TRBJ2-1
clone_size: NA

cdr3_nt: TGTGCCAGCACGACAATGACAGGACGGAATTCACCCCTCCACTTT
cdr3_aa: CASTTMTGRNSPLHF
v_call: TRBV18
d_call: NA
j_call: TRBJ1-6
clone_size: NA

cdr3_nt: TGTGCCAGCAGTCCACGACAGACGAATCAGCCCCAGCATTTT
cdr3_aa: CASSPRQTNQPQHF
v_call: TRBV6-5
d_call: NA
j_call: TRBJ1-5
clone_size: NA

cdr3_nt: TGTGCCAGCTCATCCACGGACAGGAGCACAGATACGCAGTATTTT
cdr3_aa: CASSSTDRSTDTQYF
v_call: TRBV18
d_call: TRBD1
j_call: TRBJ2-3
clone_size: NA

cdr3_nt: TGCAGCGTTGAGGGTGGCACTACCACAGATACGCAGTATTTT
cdr3_aa: CSVEGGTTTDTQYF
v_call: TRBV29-1
d_call: NA
j_call: TRBJ2-3
clone_size: NA

cdr3_nt: TGCGCCAGCAGCCAGTCTAGGGGAAGGGATGGCTACACCTTC
cdr3_aa: CASSQSRGRDGYTF
v_call: TRBV4-3
d_call: NA
j_call: TRBJ1-2
clone_size: few

cdr3_nt: TGTGCCAGCAGTCTCCTAGCGGGGGGCGTTCGGGAGACCCAGTACTTC
cdr3_aa: CASSLLAGGVRETQYF
v_call: TRBV12-3/TRBV12-4
d_call: TRBD2
j_call: TRBJ2-5
clone_size: NA

cdr3_nt: TGTGCCAGCAGTTTTAAGGAGGGCTCCTATGGCTACACCTTC
cdr3_aa: CASSFKEGSYGYTF
v_call: TRBV12-3/TRBV12-4
d_call: NA
j_call: TRBJ1-2
clone_size: few

cdr3_nt: TGTGCCAGCAGCTCCGGACCCTACGGGGTAGCTGGAGAGACCCAGTACTTC
cdr3_aa: CASSSGPYGVAGETQYF
v_call: TRBV12-3/TRBV12-4
d_call: NA
j_call: TRBJ2-5
clone_size: few

cdr3_nt: TGCAGTGCTTGCGGACTAGGTGGATACAATGAGCAGTTCTTC
cdr3_aa: CSACGLGGYNEQFF
v_call: TRBV20-1
d_call: TRBD2
j_call: TRBJ2-1
clone_size: NA

cdr3_nt: TGCAGTGCTCAGGGCAGGGATACGCAGTATTTT
cdr3_aa: CSAQGRDTQYF
v_call: TRBV20-1
d_call: NA
j_call: TRBJ2-3
clone_size: few

cdr3_nt: TGCAGTGCTGGGGAGTCCTACGAGCAGTTCTTC
cdr3_aa: CSAGESYEQFF
v_call: TRBV20-1
d_call: NA
j_call: TRBJ2-1
clone_size: NA

cdr3_nt: TGTGCCAGCAGCACTGGACAGGGTAGCACTGAAGCTTTCTTT
cdr3_aa: CASSTGQGSTEAFF
v_call: TRBV9
d_call: TRBD1
j_call: TRBJ1-1
clone_size: few

cdr3_nt: TGTGCCAGCAGCTCATATCTTACTAGCAATCAGCCCCAGCATTTT
cdr3_aa: CASSSYLTSNQPQHF
v_call: TRBV7-3
d_call: NA
j_call: TRBJ1-5
clone_size: NA

cdr3_nt: TGTGCCAGCAGTTTCGGACTTTCTCGAGATGAGCAGTTCTTC
cdr3_aa: CASSFGLSRDEQFF
v_call: TRBV12-3/TRBV12-4
d_call: NA
j_call: TRBJ2-1
clone_size: few

cdr3_nt: TGTGCCAGCAGCTCAACCGGGACTAACTACAATGAGCAGTTCTTC
cdr3_aa: CASSSTGTNYNEQFF
v_call: TRBV7-2
d_call: TRBD2
j_call: TRBJ2-1
clone_size: NA

cdr3_nt: TGCAGTGCTAGAGATCCCGGACATTCCTACGAGCAGTACTTC
cdr3_aa: CSARDPGHSYEQYF
v_call: TRBV20-1
d_call: NA
j_call: TRBJ2-7
clone_size: NA

cdr3_nt: TGCGCCAGCAGCTGGACTAGCGGGGGCCTCAGCTCCTACGAGCAGTACTTC
cdr3_aa: CASSWTSGGLSSYEQYF
v_call: TRBV5-1
d_call: TRBD2
j_call: TRBJ2-7
clone_size: few

cdr3_nt: TGTGCCAGCAGTTTTCGCACAGGTCTTTCCTACGAGCAGTACTTC
cdr3_aa: CASSFRTGLSYEQYF
v_call: TRBV28
d_call: NA
j_call: TRBJ2-7
clone_size: few

cdr3_nt: TGCAGTGCTAGAGATCTCGCTGAAGCTTTCTTT
cdr3_aa: CSARDLAEAFF
v_call: TRBV20-1
d_call: NA
j_call: TRBJ1-1
clone_size: NA

cdr3_nt: TGCGCCAACAGCCAAGATCAGGGGTATACGCAGTATTTT
cdr3_aa: CANSQDQGYTQYF
v_call: TRBV4-3
d_call: NA
j_call: TRBJ2-3
clone_size: NA

cdr3_nt: TGTGCCGGCAGCCTACAGGGGAACACTGAAGCTTTCTTT
cdr3_aa: CAGSLQGNTEAFF
v_call: TRBV7-9
d_call: NA
j_call: TRBJ1-1
clone_size: NA

cdr3_nt: TGTGCCAGCTCCCCAGGTCCGGCCTACGAGCAGTACTTC
cdr3_aa: CASSPGPAYEQYF
v_call: TRBV6-4
d_call: NA
j_call: TRBJ2-7
clone_size: few

cdr3_nt: TGTGCCAGCAGTAGAGGACAGGGTTATGGCTACACCTTC
cdr3_aa: CASSRGQGYGYTF
v_call: TRBV5-6
d_call: TRBD1
j_call: TRBJ1-2
clone_size: few

cdr3_nt: TGTGCCAGTAGTCGGGCAGGGCTGAACACTGAAGCTTTCTTT
cdr3_aa: CASSRAGLNTEAFF
v_call: TRBV19
d_call: NA
j_call: TRBJ1-1
clone_size: few

cdr3_nt: TGTGCCAGCAGCCAAGCTATACTAGCGGTAACCTCCTACGAGCAGTACTTC
cdr3_aa: CASSQAILAVTSYEQYF
v_call: TRBV3-1
d_call: TRBD2
j_call: TRBJ2-7
clone_size: few

cdr3_nt: TGTGCCAGCAGTTTTGGGGGGGATAGGTACGAGCAGTACTTC
cdr3_aa: CASSFGGDRYEQYF
v_call: TRBV12-3/TRBV12-4
d_call: TRBD2
j_call: TRBJ2-7
clone_size: NA

cdr3_nt: TGTGCCAGTACTCAGACAGGCTACGAGCAGTACTTC
cdr3_aa: CASTQTGYEQYF
v_call: TRBV2
d_call: NA
j_call: TRBJ2-7
clone_size: few

cdr3_nt: TGCGCCAGCAGCCGAGAAAAACCATCCGCGGGCCACATTGGCACTGAAGCTTTCTTT
cdr3_aa: CASSREKPSAGHIGTEAFF
v_call: TRBV4-3
d_call: NA
j_call: TRBJ1-1
clone_size: NA

cdr3_nt: TGTGCCTGGAGTGTAGATTCTGGGGTTCAGCCCCAGCATTTT
cdr3_aa: CAWSVDSGVQPQHF
v_call: TRBV30
d_call: NA
j_call: TRBJ1-5
clone_size: NA

cdr3_nt: TGTGCCAGCAGCGCGGGGACTAGCTCCTACGAGCAGTACTTC
cdr3_aa: CASSAGTSSYEQYF
v_call: TRBV9
d_call: TRBD2
j_call: TRBJ2-7
clone_size: few

cdr3_nt: TGTGCCGTTCAAGAGACCCAGTACTTC
cdr3_aa: CAVQETQYF
v_call: TRBV24-1
d_call: NA
j_call: TRBJ2-5
clone_size: NA

cdr3_nt: TGTGCCAGCAGCCCCCAAGTTGGCGTAAGAGGCTATGGCTACACCTTC
cdr3_aa: CASSPQVGVRGYGYTF
v_call: TRBV2
d_call: NA
j_call: TRBJ1-2
clone_size: NA

cdr3_nt: TGTGCCAGCAGCTTTCCGACTAGCGGGGTAGGGACCCAGTACTTC
cdr3_aa: CASSFPTSGVGTQYF
v_call: TRBV7-2
d_call: TRBD2
j_call: TRBJ2-5
clone_size: few

cdr3_nt: TGTGCCACCTGCAGAGATCCAAGGTCGGGCCAGCCCCAGCATTTT
cdr3_aa: CATCRDPRSGQPQHF
v_call: TRBV15
d_call: NA
j_call: TRBJ1-5
clone_size: NA

cdr3_nt: TGTGCCAGCAGCCCCGGCTCGGGCGGTGAAAAACTGTTTTTT
cdr3_aa: CASSPGSGGEKLFF
v_call: TRBV7-2
d_call: NA
j_call: TRBJ1-4
clone_size: NA

cdr3_nt: TGCAGTGCTAGGTGGCCGCGTGGGGGGCAAGAGACCCAGTACTTC
cdr3_aa: CSARWPRGGQETQYF
v_call: TRBV20-1
d_call: NA
j_call: TRBJ2-5
clone_size: few

cdr3_nt: TGTGCCAGCAGCCAAGATCTTTTGGGCGGGGGGGCCGGGGAGACCCAGTACTTC
cdr3_aa: CASSQDLLGGGAGETQYF
v_call: TRBV4-2
d_call: TRBD2
j_call: TRBJ2-5
clone_size: NA

cdr3_nt: TGTGCCAGCAGCTCTTACAGGGTATACGAGCAGTACTTC
cdr3_aa: CASSSYRVYEQYF
v_call: TRBV7-9
d_call: NA
j_call: TRBJ2-7
clone_size: few

cdr3_nt: TGTGCCACCAGCAGCGACAGGCGCTCCCCCAATCAGCCCCAGCATTTT
cdr3_aa: CATSSDRRSPNQPQHF
v_call: TRBV15
d_call: NA
j_call: TRBJ1-5
clone_size: NA